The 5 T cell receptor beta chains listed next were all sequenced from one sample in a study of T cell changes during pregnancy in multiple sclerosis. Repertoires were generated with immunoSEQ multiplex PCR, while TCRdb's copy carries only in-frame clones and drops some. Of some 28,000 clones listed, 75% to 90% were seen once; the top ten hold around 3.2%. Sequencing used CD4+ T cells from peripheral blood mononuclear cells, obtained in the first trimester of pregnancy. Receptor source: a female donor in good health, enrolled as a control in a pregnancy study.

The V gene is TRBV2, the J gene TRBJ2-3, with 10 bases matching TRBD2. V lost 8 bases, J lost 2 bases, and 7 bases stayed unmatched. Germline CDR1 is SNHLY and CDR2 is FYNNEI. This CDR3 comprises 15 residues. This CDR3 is CASGSGGLVTDTQYF. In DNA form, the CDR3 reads TGTGCCAGCGGTAGCGGGGGGCTCGTCACAGATACGCAGTATTTT.

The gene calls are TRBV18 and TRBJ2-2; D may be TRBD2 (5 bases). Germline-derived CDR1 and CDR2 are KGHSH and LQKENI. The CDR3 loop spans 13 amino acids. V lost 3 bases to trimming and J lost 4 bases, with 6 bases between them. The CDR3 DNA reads TGTGCCAGCTCACCTGGAGGCACCGGGGAGCTGTTTTTT. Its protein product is CASSPGGTGELFF.

CDR3: CASTPSKNTEAFF. The CDR3 region has the DNA TGTGCCAGCACCCCATCAAAGAACACTGAAGCTTTCTTT. The rearrangement uses TRBV28 and TRBJ1-1, with no clear D. Germline V gene sequence: CDR1 MDHEN, CDR2 SYDVKM. This CDR3 is 13 amino acids long. V was shortened by 7 bases and J by 1 base, with 10 bases between the two germline ends.

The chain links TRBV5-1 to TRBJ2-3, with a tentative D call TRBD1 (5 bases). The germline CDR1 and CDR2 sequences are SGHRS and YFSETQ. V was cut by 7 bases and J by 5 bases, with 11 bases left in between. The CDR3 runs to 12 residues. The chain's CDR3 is CASSDSGDTQYF. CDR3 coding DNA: TGCGCCAGCTCCGACAGTGGAGATACGCAGTATTTT.

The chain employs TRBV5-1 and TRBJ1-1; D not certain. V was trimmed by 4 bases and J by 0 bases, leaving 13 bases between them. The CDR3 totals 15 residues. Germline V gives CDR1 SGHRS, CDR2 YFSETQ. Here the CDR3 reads CASSSLYGMNTEAFF. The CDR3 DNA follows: TGCGCCAGCAGCAGCCTGTACGGGATGAACACTGAAGCTTTCTTT. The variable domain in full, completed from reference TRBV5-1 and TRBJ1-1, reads KAGVTQTPRYLIKTRGQQVTLSCSPISGHRSVSWYQQTPGQGLQFLFEYFSETQRNKGNFPGRFSGRQFSNSRSEMNVSTLELGDSALYLCASSSLYGMNTEAFFGQGTRLTVV.